Each of the 26 T cell receptor beta chains below was sequenced from the same sample in a study of shared clonotypes between healthy human individuals. Sequencing used immunoSEQ multiplex PCR; TCRdb keeps in-frame clones, though not all of them. The table lists 2 million to 2.5 million clones, approximately 90% of them singletons, with approximately 0.4% in the top ten. The source material was naive CD4+ T cells from PBMCs. The subset is: CD45RA+ positively selected. The receptor set was obtained from a man aged 18 to 30 in good health. Some clones in this sample may be carry-over from other donors' samples.

The chain recombines TRBV7-9 with TRBJ2-1, with D possibly TRBD1 on 8 matching bases. The CDR3 is made up of 16 amino acids. Germline V gene lookup returns CDR1 SEHNR and CDR2 FQNEAQ (reference sequence). The ends were cut back, 4 bases at V and 4 bases at J, with 17 bases in the middle. CDR3 in DNA: TGTGCCAGCAGCTCATACAGGGGGGGAACGTACAATGAGCAGTTCTTC. Its protein is CASSSYRGGTYNEQFF.

About this clone: In the same sample, other DNA sequences code for this CDR3. The rearrangement uses TRBV18 and TRBJ2-7; 7 nucleotides align to TRBD1. Germline V lookup: CDR1 KGHSH, CDR2 LQKENI. The CDR3 has 13 residues. Germline trimming cut 3 bases from V and 2 bases from J; bases unmatched to any gene: 1. The CDR3 here is CASSPGQPYEQYF. DNA for the CDR3: TGTGCCAGCTCACCGGGACAGCCCTACGAGCAGTACTTC.

V is TRBV6-5 and J is TRBJ2-5; 7 nucleotides align to TRBD2. Germline CDR1 reads MNHEY; CDR2 reads SVGAGI. This CDR3 is built from 16 residues. V shed 2 bases and J 1 base; nucleotides not matched to a gene: 7. The CDR3 protein is CASSYRASGFQETQYF. CDR3 bases: TGTGCCAGCAGTTACCGGGCTAGCGGATTCCAAGAGACCCAGTACTTC.

This sequence joins TRBV19 and TRBJ2-5, with TRBD2 matching over 10 bases. Germline assignment: CDR1 LNHDA and CDR2 SQIVND (reference sequence). V lost 4 bases and J lost 6; bases outside the gene matches: 11. The CDR3 runs to 16 residues. CDR3 protein: CASSTQLAGPLKTQYF. Written as DNA, the CDR3 is TGTGCCAGTAGTACCCAACTAGCGGGGCCCCTGAAGACCCAGTACTTC. The complete variable domain, with remaining parts taken from reference TRBV19 and TRBJ2-5, reads DGGITQSPKYLFRKEGQNVTLSCEQNLNHDAMYWYRQDPGQGLRLIYYSQIVNDFQKGDIAEGYSVSREKKESFPLTVTSAQKNPTAFYLCASSTQLAGPLKTQYFGPGTRLLVL.

The chain is built from TRBV10-3 and TRBJ1-1; weak D call: TRBD1 (5 bases). CDR1 ENHRY and CDR2 SYGVKD come from the germline V gene. The CDR3 covers 14 residues. V shed 10 bases and J shed 3 bases, with 18 bases lying between them. The DNA for the CDR3 is TGTGCCACCAACCGCCTCGGGGGTGACACTGAAGCTTTCTTT. This translates into CATNRLGGDTEAFF.

V and J are TRBV10-3 and TRBJ2-3; a possible D gene is TRBD1 (5 bases). This CDR3 is built from 14 residues. Looked up from germline, CDR1 is ENHRY and CDR2 is SYGVKD. Trimming left V 10 bases short and J 1 base short, with 15 bases between. The CDR3 nucleotides read TGTGCCACCAAAGGGGCTGCTGGCACAGATACGCAGTATTTT. Translating gives CATKGAAGTDTQYF.

The chain recombines TRBV5-1 with TRBJ2-1; TRBD2 aligns across 13 bases. Unmatched junction bases numbered 7, after V lost 7 bases and J lost 9 bases. Germline V gene sequence: CDR1 SGHRS, CDR2 YFSETQ. This CDR3 is built from 14 residues. CDR3 DNA sequence: TGCGCCAGCCGCGGACTAGCGGGAGATATTGAGCAGTTCTTC. The encoded protein is CASRGLAGDIEQFF. Using reference TRBV5-1 and TRBJ2-1 for the parts outside the CDR3, the full variable domain is KAGVTQTPRYLIKTRGQQVTLSCSPISGHRSVSWYQQTPGQGLQFLFEYFSETQRNKGNFPGRFSGRQFSNSRSEMNVSTLELGDSALYLCASRGLAGDIEQFFGPGTRLTVL.

This chain links TRBV10-3 with TRBJ1-5; no clear D. Germline assignment: CDR1 ENHRY and CDR2 SYGVKD. This CDR3 is 15 amino acids long. Trimming removed 0 bases from V and 3 bases from J, with 9 bases in between. The CDR3 region has the DNA TGTGCCATCAGTGAGTCGGCACAGAACAATCAGCCCCAGCATTTT. Its protein is CAISESAQNNQPQHF.

V and J are TRBV15 and TRBJ2-7; D is undetermined. Trimming took off 5 bases at V and 0 bases at J, with 17 bases between the two ends. This CDR3 has 16 residues. Germline CDR1 is LNHNV and CDR2 is YYDKDF (reference sequence). The chain's CDR3 is CATSPRDTRASYEQYF. Written as DNA, the CDR3 is TGTGCCACCAGCCCCCGAGACACTCGAGCCTCCTACGAGCAGTACTTC.

The CDR3 here is CASGLKTSGPYNEQFF. In DNA, the CDR3 is TGTGCTAGTGGTTTGAAGACTAGCGGGCCCTACAATGAGCAGTTCTTC. The chain uses TRBV12-5 and TRBJ2-1; 10 bases agree with TRBD2. In germline, CDR1 is LGHNT, CDR2 FRNRAP. The CDR3 extends over 16 amino acids. J gave up 2 bases and V 2 bases, and 3 bases lay outside the gene matches.

This clone was detected once. The V and J genes are TRBV15 and TRBJ1-2, with 8 bases fitting TRBD1. Germline CDR1 and CDR2: LNHNV and YYDKDF (reference sequence). The CDR3 has 15 residues. With V trimmed by 3 bases and J by 8 bases, 11 bases remained unmatched. The CDR3: CATSRTGALAGGYTF. The DNA of the CDR3 is TGTGCCACCAGCAGGACAGGGGCACTAGCGGGGGGCTACACCTTC.

The rearrangement joins TRBV28 to TRBJ1-3; D remains ambiguous. The CDR3 has 17 amino acids. Per the germline V gene, CDR1 is MDHEN and CDR2 is SYDVKM. Trimming took 4 bases from V and 0 from J, leaving 16 bases between them. The DNA for the CDR3 is TGTGCCAGCAGTTCGGTGTTGGGCGGATCCTCTGGAAACACCATATATTTT. It translates to CASSSVLGGSSGNTIYF.

CDR3 sequence reads: CASSLDRVENTGELFF. In DNA form, the CDR3 reads TGTGCCAGCAGCTTGGACAGGGTGGAGAACACCGGGGAGCTGTTTTTT. V gene TRBV7-6 combines with J gene TRBJ2-2, with 8 positions matching TRBD1. Germline assignment: CDR1 SGHVS and CDR2 FNYEAQ. Losses at the gene ends were 3 bases for V and 1 base for J; bases not matched to a gene: 4. The CDR3 has 16 amino acids.

For the CDR3, the DNA is TGTGCCAGCAGGGTCCTCGGACAGGGAGGCTATGGCTACACCTTC. The encoded protein is CASRVLGQGGYGYTF. V and J are TRBV5-4 and TRBJ1-2, with 8 bases aligning to TRBD1. The V gene's germline CDR1 is SGHNT and CDR2 YYREEE (reference sequence). The length of the CDR3 is 15 residues. V lost 5 bases to trimming and J lost 4 bases; unmatched junction nucleotides: 10.

The CDR3 loop is CASSVAGDETQYF. The CDR3 nucleotides are TGTGCCAGCAGCGTAGCCGGGGACGAGACCCAGTACTTC. This chain connects TRBV9 to TRBJ2-5; D may be TRBD1 or TRBD2 (5 bases each). V lost 0 bases and J 5 bases, leaving 8 bases between the germline ends. Germline CDR1 SGDLS, CDR2 YYNGEE. This CDR3 has 13 residues.

The chain has TRBV19 and TRBJ2-7; the match to TRBD2 covers 7 bases. CDR1 is LNHDA and CDR2 is SQIVND in the germline V gene (reference sequence). V dropped 1 base and J dropped 7; count of bases not matched to a gene: 13. The CDR3 length is 16 residues. The CDR3 sequence: CASSIGRGGPEREQYF. For the CDR3, the DNA is TGTGCCAGTAGTATAGGGAGGGGAGGGCCCGAGAGGGAGCAGTACTTC.

This chain uses TRBV21-1 with TRBJ2-3; the table's TRBD2 call for D was not verified on the DNA. TRBV21-1 is termed a pseudogene. The CDR3 covers 13 residues. The CDR3: CAILTRDQDTQYF. The CDR3 nucleotides read TGTGCCATCCTCACCCGAGATCAAGATACGCAGTATTTT.

This clone was seen once. The rearrangement links TRBV6-6 to TRBJ2-7; D is uncertain. The CDR3 spans 13 residues. Per germline, CDR1 MNHNY and CDR2 SVGAGI (reference sequence). The V end was cut by 6 bases, the J end by 2 bases, with 11 bases between. The DNA of the CDR3 is TGTGCCAGCAGCCCCACAGAGGCCTACGAGCAGTACTTC. Translated: CASSPTEAYEQYF.

This clone appeared a single time. The chain links TRBV28 to TRBJ2-7; TRBD1 matches at 9 bases. Trimming took 5 bases from V and 6 from J; bases not matched to a gene: 8. Germline lookup yields CDR1 MDHEN and CDR2 SYDVKM. The CDR3 covers 14 residues. This chain's CDR3 is CASSAPDRGGEQYF. CDR3 DNA: TGTGCCAGCAGTGCGCCCGACAGGGGGGGCGAGCAGTACTTC.

The genes are TRBV29-1 and TRBJ2-7; no firm D call. This CDR3 has 14 amino acids. V lost 1 base and J 0 bases, leaving 10 bases between the germline ends. Germline loops: CDR1 SQVTM, CDR2 ANQGSEA. The CDR3 nucleotides are TGCAGCGTTGAAGGCCCGCAGAGCTCCTACGAGCAGTACTTC. It is translated as CSVEGPQSSYEQYF.

This chain joins TRBV29-1 and TRBJ1-1; the D gene is possibly TRBD1 (5 bases). The CDR3 consists of 14 residues. Germline V gene sequence: CDR1 SQVTM, CDR2 ANQGSEA. Trimming removed 6 bases at V and 6 bases at J, with 20 bases between. The CDR3 sequence is CSVPQGSGLSEAFF. CDR3 DNA sequence: TGCAGCGTCCCCCAGGGCAGTGGTTTGTCTGAAGCTTTCTTT.

The V gene is TRBV13, the J gene TRBJ1-2; D not resolved. The CDR3 runs to 12 residues. The V gene's germline CDR1 is PRHDT and CDR2 FYEKMQ (reference sequence). The V end was cut by 5 bases, the J end by 4 bases, with 8 bases between. The CDR3 nucleotides read TGTGCCAGCAGCCCCCAACGCTATGGCTACACCTTC. Its translation is CASSPQRYGYTF.

The V call is TRBV5-8, the J call TRBJ2-1; a weak D match, TRBD2 (5 bases). The CDR3 contains 15 residues. The V gene lost 0 bases and the J gene lost 4 bases, with 11 bases spanning the gap. CDR1 and CDR2 (germline): SGHTS, YDEGEE. The DNA for the CDR3 is TGTGCCAGCAGCTTGGGGCTAGCTTTTTACAATGAGCAGTTCTTC. This gives the protein CASSLGLAFYNEQFF.

The rearrangement uses TRBV4-3 and TRBJ1-2, with 7 bases matching TRBD1. The ends lost 0 bases at V and 3 bases at J; junction bases unmatched: 4. The CDR3 has 15 amino acids. Germline V gene data show CDR1 as LGHNA and CDR2 as YSLEER. CDR3 residues: CASSQEIDRDYGYTF. As DNA, the CDR3 is TGCGCCAGCAGCCAAGAAATCGACAGGGACTATGGCTACACCTTC.

This clone is a singleton in its sample. The genes are TRBV28 and TRBJ2-1; no firm D call. V gave up 7 bases and J gave up 5 bases, with 18 bases separating them. CDR3 length equals 15 residues. Germline CDR1 MDHEN, CDR2 SYDVKM. CDR3: CASTDTIGINNEQFF. The CDR3 DNA follows: TGTGCCAGCACAGATACCATTGGGATTAACAATGAGCAGTTCTTC. The full variable domain, completed using reference TRBV28 and TRBJ2-1, is DVKVTQSSRYLVKRTGEKVFLECVQDMDHENMFWYRQDPGLGLRLIYFSYDVKMKEKGDIPEGYSVSREKKERFSLILESASTNQTSMYLCASTDTIGINNEQFFGPGTRLTVL.

The chain uses TRBV5-1 and TRBJ2-5; D unclear. The CDR3 covers 13 residues. The germline CDR1 and CDR2 sequences are SGHRS and YFSETQ. Trimming cost V 4 bases and J 7 bases, with 14 bases left between them. Here the CDR3 reads CASSPAPSATQYF. CDR3 sequence (DNA): TGCGCCAGCAGCCCCGCCCCCTCCGCGACCCAGTACTTC. Variable domain in full (rest from reference TRBV5-1 and TRBJ2-5): KAGVTQTPRYLIKTRGQQVTLSCSPISGHRSVSWYQQTPGQGLQFLFEYFSETQRNKGNFPGRFSGRQFSNSRSEMNVSTLELGDSALYLCASSPAPSATQYFGPGTRLLVL.